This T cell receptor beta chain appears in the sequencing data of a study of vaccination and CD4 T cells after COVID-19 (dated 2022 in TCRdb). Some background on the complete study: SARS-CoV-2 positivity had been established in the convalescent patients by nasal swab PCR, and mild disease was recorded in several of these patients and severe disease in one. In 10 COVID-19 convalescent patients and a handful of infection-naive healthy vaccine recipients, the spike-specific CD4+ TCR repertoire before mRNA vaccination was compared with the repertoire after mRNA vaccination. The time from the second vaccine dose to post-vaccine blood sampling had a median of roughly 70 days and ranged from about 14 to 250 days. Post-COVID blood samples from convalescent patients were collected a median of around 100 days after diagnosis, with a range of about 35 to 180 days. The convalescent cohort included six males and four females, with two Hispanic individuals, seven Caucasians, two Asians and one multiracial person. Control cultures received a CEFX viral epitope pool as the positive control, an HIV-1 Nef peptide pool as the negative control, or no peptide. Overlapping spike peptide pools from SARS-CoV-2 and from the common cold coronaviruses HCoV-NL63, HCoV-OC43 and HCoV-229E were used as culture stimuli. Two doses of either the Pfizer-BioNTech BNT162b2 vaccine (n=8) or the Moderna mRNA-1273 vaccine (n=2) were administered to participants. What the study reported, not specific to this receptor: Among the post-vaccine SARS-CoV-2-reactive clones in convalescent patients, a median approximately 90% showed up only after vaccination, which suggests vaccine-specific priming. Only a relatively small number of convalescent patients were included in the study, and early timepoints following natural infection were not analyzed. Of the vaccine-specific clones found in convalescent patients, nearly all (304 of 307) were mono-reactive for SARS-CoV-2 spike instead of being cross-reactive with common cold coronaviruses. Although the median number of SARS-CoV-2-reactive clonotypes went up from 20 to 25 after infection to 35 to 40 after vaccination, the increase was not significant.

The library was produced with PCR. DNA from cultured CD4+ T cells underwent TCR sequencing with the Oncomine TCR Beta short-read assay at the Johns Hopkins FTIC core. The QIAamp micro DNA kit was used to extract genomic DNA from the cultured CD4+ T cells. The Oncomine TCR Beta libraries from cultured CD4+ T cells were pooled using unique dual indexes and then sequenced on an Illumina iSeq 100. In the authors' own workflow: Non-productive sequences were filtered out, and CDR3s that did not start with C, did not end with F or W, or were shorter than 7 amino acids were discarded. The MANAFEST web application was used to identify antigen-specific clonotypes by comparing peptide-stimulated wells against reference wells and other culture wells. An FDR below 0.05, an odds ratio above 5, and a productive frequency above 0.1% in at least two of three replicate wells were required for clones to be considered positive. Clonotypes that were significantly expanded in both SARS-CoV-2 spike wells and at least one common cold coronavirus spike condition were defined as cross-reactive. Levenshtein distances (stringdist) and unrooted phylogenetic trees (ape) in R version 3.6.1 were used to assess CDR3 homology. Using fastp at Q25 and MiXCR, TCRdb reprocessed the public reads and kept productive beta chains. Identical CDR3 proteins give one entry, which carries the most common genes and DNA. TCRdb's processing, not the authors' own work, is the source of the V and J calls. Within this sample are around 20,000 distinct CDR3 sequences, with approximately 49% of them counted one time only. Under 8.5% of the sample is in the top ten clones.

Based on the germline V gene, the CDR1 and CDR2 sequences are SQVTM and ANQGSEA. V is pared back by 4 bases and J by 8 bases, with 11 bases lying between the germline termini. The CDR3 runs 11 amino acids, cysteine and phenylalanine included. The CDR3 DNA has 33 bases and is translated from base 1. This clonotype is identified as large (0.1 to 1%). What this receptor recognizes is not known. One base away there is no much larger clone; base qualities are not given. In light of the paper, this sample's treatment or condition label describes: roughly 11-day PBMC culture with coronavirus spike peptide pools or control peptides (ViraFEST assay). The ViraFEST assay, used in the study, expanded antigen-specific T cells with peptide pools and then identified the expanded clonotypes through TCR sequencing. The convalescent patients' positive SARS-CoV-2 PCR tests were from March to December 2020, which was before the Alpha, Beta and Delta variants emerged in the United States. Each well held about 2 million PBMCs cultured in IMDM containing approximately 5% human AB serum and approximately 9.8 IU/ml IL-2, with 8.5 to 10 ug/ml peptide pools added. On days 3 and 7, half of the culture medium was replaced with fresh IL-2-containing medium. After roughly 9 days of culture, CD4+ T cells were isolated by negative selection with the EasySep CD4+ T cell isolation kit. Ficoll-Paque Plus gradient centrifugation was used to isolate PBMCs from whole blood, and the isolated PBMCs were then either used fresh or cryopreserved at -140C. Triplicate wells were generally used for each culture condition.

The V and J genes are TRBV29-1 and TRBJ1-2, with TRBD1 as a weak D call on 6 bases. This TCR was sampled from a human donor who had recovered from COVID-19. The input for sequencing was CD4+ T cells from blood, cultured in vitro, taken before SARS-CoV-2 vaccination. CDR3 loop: CSVVGGQGYTF. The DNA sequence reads TGCAGCGTTGTGGGGGGCCAGGGCTACACCTTC.